Listed below are T cell receptor beta chains from one sample, sequenced in a study of T cells after yellow fever vaccination. TCRdb passed the 5' RACE reads through MiXCR, listing each CDR3 protein once. This sample yields a few hundred thousand distinct CDR3 sequences, of which around 17% are seen a single time; around a sixth belongs to the top ten. The sample here was PBMCs, taken about 5 days after the first yellow fever vaccination. The origin of the receptors is a man younger than 35 who received the YFV17D yellow fever vaccine. The CDR3 runs from the conserved cysteine through the conserved F or W. A D gene is named only where the DNA matches it firmly. The size field is filled for only some rows; it gives once, few, many or a size class.

j_call	v_call	d_call	clone_size	cdr3_nt	cdr3_aa
TRBJ1-1	TRBV11-2	-	-	TGTGCCAGCAGCGCACTAGCGAACACTGAAGCTTTCTTT	CASSALANTEAFF
TRBJ1-1	TRBV29-1	-	few	TGCAGCGGCGCGGGGGGAGTCACTGAAGCTTTCTTT	CSGAGGVTEAFF
TRBJ2-1	TRBV7-2	TRBD2	few	TGTGCCAGCAGCTTGGGTCTAGCGGGGGTCTTCAATGAGCAGTTCTTC	CASSLGLAGVFNEQFF
TRBJ2-5	TRBV7-2	TRBD1	few	TGTGCCAGCAGCTTAGCGTCGACAGGGGGGGAGACCCAGTACTTC	CASSLASTGGETQYF
TRBJ2-2	TRBV4-1	TRBD1	-	TGCGCCAGCAGCCCACGACAGGGACCCACCGGGGAGCTGTTTTTT	CASSPRQGPTGELFF
TRBJ2-1	TRBV2	TRBD1	-	TGTGCCAGCAGTGGCGACAGGGCATCCTACAATGAGCAGTTCTTC	CASSGDRASYNEQFF
TRBJ1-2	TRBV4-3	-	few	TGCGCCAGCAGCCAAGAGGCCGGCGGCTATGGCTACACCTTC	CASSQEAGGYGYTF
TRBJ2-2	TRBV19	-	-	TGTGCCAGTAGTATACCTGGACTATGGGGGAACACCGGGGAGCTGTTTTTT	CASSIPGLWGNTGELFF
TRBJ1-5	TRBV6-2/TRBV6-3	-	-	TGTGCCAGCAGTTACCTGAGAGGGTTGGGGTCCAATCAGCCCCAGCATTTT	CASSYLRGLGSNQPQHF
TRBJ2-1	TRBV7-9	-	-	TGTGCCAGCAGCTTGAGGGTAGCGGCCCTCGATGAGCAGTTCTTC	CASSLRVAALDEQFF
TRBJ1-1	TRBV12-3/TRBV12-4	-	few	TGTGCCAGCAGTTTAGGTCCAGGGTTGAACACTGAAGCTTTCTTT	CASSLGPGLNTEAFF
TRBJ2-3	TRBV4-3	TRBD2	few	TGCGCCAGCAGCCATGCTGTGGGACCGGGACTAGCGGCCCGCGGGGATACGCAGTATTTT	CASSHAVGPGLAARGDTQYF
TRBJ2-3	TRBV4-2	TRBD2	many	TGTGCCAGCAGCCAAGAGCGGGGGGGCCCAGATACGCAGTATTTT	CASSQERGGPDTQYF
TRBJ1-2	TRBV7-2	-	-	TGTGCCAGCAGCGAAGAGACAGGCATTTCAAGAGGCTACACCTTC	CASSEETGISRGYTF
TRBJ2-1	TRBV6-1	TRBD2	-	TGTGCCAGCAGAAAACTAGCGGGGGGAATCGATGAGCAGTTCTTC	CASRKLAGGIDEQFF
TRBJ1-1	TRBV3-1	-	few	TGTGCCAGCAGCCACAAAGTGAACACTGAAGCTTTCTTT	CASSHKVNTEAFF
TRBJ2-1	TRBV6-4	TRBD1	-	TGTGCCAGCAGTGAACAACAGGGGACCTACAATGAGCAGTTCTTC	CASSEQQGTYNEQFF
TRBJ1-1	TRBV11-2	-	many	TGTGCCAGCAGCCTGGACGGTCAGAACACTGAAGCTTTCTTT	CASSLDGQNTEAFF
TRBJ1-5	TRBV29-1	-	-	TGCAGCGTTGCACATGAGGCCGGGGAACAGCCCCAGCATTTT	CSVAHEAGEQPQHF
TRBJ1-1	TRBV2	TRBD1	-	TGTGCCAGCGAGCCGGGACAGATGACTGAAGCTTTCTTT	CASEPGQMTEAFF
TRBJ1-4	TRBV5-1	TRBD1	-	TGCGCCAGCAGCCCGTCCGGGACAGCCAATGAAAAACTGTTTTTT	CASSPSGTANEKLFF
TRBJ2-2	TRBV5-1	-	few	TGCGCCAGCAACCCTGGGAACAGTGGGAACACCGGGGAGCTGTTTTTT	CASNPGNSGNTGELFF
TRBJ2-1	TRBV11-2	-	-	TGTGCCAGCAGGCCTTGGGGGGCTACCTACAATGAGCAGTTCTTC	CASRPWGATYNEQFF
TRBJ1-5	TRBV6-5	TRBD1	-	TGTGCCAGCAGTTACTGGGCAGGGGGCATCGTTCAGCCCCAGCATTTT	CASSYWAGGIVQPQHF
TRBJ2-2	TRBV4-2	TRBD1	-	TGTGCCAGCAGCCAAGTAAAGGGACAGGACGTTGGAACCGGGGAGCTGTTTTTT	CASSQVKGQDVGTGELFF
TRBJ1-1	TRBV4-2	-	once	TGTGCCAGCAGCCACGAAGAATGGGAAGTTGAAGCTTTCTTT	CASSHEEWEVEAFF
TRBJ1-5	TRBV20-1	-	-	TGCAGTGCTAGAGCCTTGGGACGCGGTCAGCCCCAGCATTTT	CSARALGRGQPQHF
TRBJ2-1	TRBV6-5	TRBD2	few	TGTGCCAGCAGTTACTCGACTAGCGGGGGAAGCAATGAGCAGTTCTTC	CASSYSTSGGSNEQFF
TRBJ2-5	TRBV20-1	-	-	TGCAGTGCTCGACGGGGGGCTCAAGAGACCCAGTACTTC	CSARRGAQETQYF
TRBJ2-3	TRBV6-2/TRBV6-3	TRBD2	few	TGTGCCAGTAAACTAGCGGGGGGAGATACGCAGTATTTT	CASKLAGGDTQYF
TRBJ2-4	TRBV4-1	-	many	TGCGCCAGCAGCCAAGATCAGTGGGGGGGCAATCATCGGTACTTC	CASSQDQWGGNHRYF